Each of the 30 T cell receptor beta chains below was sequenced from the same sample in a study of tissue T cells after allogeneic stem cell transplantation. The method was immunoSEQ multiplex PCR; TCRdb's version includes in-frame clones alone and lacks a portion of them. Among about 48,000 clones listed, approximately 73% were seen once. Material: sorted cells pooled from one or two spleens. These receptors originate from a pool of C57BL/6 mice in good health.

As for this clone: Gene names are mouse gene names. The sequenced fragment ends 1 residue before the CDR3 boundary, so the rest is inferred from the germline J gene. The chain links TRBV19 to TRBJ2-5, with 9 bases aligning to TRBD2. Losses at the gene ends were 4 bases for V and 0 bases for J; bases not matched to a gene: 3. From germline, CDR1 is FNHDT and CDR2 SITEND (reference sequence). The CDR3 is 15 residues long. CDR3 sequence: CASSSDWGNQDTQYF. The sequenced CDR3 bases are TGTGCCAGCAGTTCCGACTGGGGGAACCAAGACACCCAGTAC.

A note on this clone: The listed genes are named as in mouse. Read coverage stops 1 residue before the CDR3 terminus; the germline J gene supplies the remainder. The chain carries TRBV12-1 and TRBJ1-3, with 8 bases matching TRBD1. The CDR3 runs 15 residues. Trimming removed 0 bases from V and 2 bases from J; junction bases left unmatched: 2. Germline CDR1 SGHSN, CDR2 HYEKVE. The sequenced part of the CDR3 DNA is TGTGCCAGCTCTCTCGAACAGGGGGCTGGAAATACGCTCTAT. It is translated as CASSLEQGAGNTLY. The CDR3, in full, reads CASSLEQGAGNTLYF.

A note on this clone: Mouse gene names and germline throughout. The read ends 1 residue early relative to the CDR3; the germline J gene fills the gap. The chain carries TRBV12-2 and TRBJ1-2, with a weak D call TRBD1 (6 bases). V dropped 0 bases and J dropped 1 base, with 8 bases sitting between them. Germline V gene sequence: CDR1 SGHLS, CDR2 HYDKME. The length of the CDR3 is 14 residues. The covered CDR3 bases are TGTGCCAGCTCTCTCGAGGACAGAAACTCCGACTACACC. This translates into CASSLEDRNSDYT. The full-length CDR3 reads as CASSLEDRNSDYTF.

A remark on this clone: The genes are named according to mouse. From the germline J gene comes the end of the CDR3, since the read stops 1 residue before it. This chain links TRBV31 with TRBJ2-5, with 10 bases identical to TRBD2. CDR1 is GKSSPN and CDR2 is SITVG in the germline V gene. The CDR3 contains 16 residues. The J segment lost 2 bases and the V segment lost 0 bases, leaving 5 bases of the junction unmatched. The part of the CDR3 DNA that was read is TGTGCCTGGAGTCTAGCGCTGGGGGGGCGCCAAGACACCCAGTAC. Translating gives CAWSLALGGRQDTQY. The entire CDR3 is CAWSLALGGRQDTQYF.

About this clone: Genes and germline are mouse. CDR3 protein: CASSSGTGGAGAETLYF. CDR3 bases read: TGTGCAAGCAGCTCCGGGACTGGGGGGGCTGGTGCAGAAACGCTGTAT. V and J are TRBV16 and TRBJ2-3, with TRBD2 matching over 14 bases. The read comes to an end 1 residue before the CDR3 does, leaving the germline J gene to fill in the end. The CDR3 is made up of 17 amino acids. From germline, CDR1 is SGHSA and CDR2 FRNQAP. V was clipped by 4 bases and J by 1 base; unmatched bases: 4.

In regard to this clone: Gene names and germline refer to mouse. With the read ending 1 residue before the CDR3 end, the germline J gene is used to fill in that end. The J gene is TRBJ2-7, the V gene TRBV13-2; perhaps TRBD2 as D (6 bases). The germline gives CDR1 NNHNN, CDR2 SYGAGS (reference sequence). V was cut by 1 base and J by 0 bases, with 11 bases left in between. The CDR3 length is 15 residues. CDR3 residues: CASGDPGLFSYEQYF. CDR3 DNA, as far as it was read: TGTGCCAGCGGTGATCCGGGACTTTTCTCCTATGAACAGTAC.

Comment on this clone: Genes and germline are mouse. The CDR3 sequence: CASSQEWSSGNTLYF. CDR3 bases read: TGTGCCAGCAGCCAAGAATGGTCTTCTGGAAATACGCTCTAT. The chain is built from TRBV2 and TRBJ1-3; D gene ambiguous. The CDR3 is cut off 1 residue early in the read; its end comes from the germline J gene. Per the germline V gene, CDR1 is LGHNA and CDR2 is YSYQKL. The CDR3 covers 15 residues. V shed 0 bases and J shed 0 bases, with 6 bases lying between them.

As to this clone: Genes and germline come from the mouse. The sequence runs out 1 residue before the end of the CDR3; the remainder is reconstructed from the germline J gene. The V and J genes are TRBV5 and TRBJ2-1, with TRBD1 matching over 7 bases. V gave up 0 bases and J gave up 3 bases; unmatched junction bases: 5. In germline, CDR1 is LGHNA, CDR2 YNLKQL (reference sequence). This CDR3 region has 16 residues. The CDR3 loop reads CASSQEPGQFYAEQFF. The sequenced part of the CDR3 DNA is TGTGCCAGCAGCCAAGAACCGGGACAGTTCTATGCTGAGCAGTTC.

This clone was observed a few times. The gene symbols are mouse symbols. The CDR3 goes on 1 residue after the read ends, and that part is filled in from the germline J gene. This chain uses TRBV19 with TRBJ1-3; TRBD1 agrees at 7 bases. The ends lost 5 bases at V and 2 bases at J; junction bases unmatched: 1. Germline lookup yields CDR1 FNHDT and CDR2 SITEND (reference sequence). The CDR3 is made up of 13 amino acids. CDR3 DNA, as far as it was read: TGTGCCAGCAGAGGACAGGCTGGAAATACGCTCTAT. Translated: CASRGQAGNTLY. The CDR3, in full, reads CASRGQAGNTLYF. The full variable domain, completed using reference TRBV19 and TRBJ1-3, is GGIITQTPKFLIGQEGQKLTLKCQQNFNHDTMYWYRQDSGKGLRLIYYSITENDLQKGDLSEGYDASREKKSSFSLTVTSAQKNEMAVFLCASRGQAGNTLYFGEGSRLIVV.

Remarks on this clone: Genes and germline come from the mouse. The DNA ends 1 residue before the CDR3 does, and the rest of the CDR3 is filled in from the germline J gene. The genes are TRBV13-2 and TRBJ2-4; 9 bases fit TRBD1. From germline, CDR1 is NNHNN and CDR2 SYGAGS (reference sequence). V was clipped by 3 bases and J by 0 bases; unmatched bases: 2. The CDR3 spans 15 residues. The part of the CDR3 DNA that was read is TGTGCCAGCGGTGTCGACAGGGGGAGTCAAAACACCTTGTAC. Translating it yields CASGVDRGSQNTLY. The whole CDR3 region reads CASGVDRGSQNTLYF.

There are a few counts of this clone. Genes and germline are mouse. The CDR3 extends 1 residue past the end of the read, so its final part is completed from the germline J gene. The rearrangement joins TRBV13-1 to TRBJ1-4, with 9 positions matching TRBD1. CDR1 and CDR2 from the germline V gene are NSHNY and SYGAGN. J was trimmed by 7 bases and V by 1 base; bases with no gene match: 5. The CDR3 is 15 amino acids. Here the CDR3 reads CASSDPGQGSERLFF. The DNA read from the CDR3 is TGTGCCAGCAGTGATCCGGGACAGGGAAGCGAAAGATTATTT.

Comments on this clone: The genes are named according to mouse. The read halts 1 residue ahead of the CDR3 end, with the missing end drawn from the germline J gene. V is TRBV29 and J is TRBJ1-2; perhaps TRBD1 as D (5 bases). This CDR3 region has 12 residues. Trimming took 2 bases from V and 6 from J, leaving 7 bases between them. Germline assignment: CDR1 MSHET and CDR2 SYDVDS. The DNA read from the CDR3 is TGTGCTAGCAGTTTAGAGGGGACCGACTACACC. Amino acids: CASSLEGTDYT. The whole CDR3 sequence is CASSLEGTDYTF.

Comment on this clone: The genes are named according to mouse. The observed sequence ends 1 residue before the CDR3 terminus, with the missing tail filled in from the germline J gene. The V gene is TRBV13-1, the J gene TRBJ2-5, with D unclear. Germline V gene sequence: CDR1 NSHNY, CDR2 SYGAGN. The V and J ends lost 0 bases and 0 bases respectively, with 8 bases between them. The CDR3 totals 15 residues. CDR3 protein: CASSDAQLNQDTQYF. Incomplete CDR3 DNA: TGTGCCAGCAGTGATGCACAGCTTAACCAAGACACCCAGTAC.

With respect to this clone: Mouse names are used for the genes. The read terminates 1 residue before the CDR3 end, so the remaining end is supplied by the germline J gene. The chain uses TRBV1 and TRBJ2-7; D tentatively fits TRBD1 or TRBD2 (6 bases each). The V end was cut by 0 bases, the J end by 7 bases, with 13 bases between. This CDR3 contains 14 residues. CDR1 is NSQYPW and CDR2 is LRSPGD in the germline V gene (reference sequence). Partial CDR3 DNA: TGCACCTGCAGTGCAGATAGGCGGGGGCGAGAACAGTAC. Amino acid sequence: CTCSADRRGREQY. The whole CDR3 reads CTCSADRRGREQYF.

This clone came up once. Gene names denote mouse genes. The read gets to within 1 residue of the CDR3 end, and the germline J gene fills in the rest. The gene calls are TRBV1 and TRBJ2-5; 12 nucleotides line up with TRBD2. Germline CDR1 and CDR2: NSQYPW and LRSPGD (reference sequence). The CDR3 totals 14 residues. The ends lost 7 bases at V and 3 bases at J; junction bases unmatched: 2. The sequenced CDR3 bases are TGCACCTGCACGGACTGGGGGGGTCAAGACACCCAGTAC. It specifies CTCTDWGGQDTQY. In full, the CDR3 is CTCTDWGGQDTQYF.

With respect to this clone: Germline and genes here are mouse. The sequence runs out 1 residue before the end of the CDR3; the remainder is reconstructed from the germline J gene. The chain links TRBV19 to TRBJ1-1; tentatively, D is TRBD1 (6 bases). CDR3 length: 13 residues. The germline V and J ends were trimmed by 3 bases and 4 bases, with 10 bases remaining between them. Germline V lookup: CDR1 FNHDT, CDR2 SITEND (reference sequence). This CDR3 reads CASSKRGTTEVFF. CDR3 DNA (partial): TGTGCCAGCAGTAAGAGGGGGACCACAGAAGTCTTC.

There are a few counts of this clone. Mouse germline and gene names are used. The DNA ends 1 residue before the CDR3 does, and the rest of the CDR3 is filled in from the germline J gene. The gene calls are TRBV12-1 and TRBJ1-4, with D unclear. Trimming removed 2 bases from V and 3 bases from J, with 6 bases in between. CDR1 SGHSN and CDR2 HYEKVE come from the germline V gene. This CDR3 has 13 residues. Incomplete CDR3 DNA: TGTGCCAGCTCTCCCACCCCCAACGAAAGATTATTT. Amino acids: CASSPTPNERLF. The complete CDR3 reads CASSPTPNERLFF.

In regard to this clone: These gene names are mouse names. This CDR3 is CASGDRYAEQFF. The sequenced CDR3 bases are TGTGCCAGCGGTGACAGATATGCTGAGCAGTTC. The rearrangement links TRBV13-2 to TRBJ2-1; D remains unclear. The missing CDR3 end, 1 residue past where the read stops, is filled in from the germline J gene. Germline V CDR1 and CDR2: NNHNN, SYGAGS (reference sequence). The CDR3 is 12 amino acids. V was pared by 2 bases and J by 4 bases, with 4 bases between.

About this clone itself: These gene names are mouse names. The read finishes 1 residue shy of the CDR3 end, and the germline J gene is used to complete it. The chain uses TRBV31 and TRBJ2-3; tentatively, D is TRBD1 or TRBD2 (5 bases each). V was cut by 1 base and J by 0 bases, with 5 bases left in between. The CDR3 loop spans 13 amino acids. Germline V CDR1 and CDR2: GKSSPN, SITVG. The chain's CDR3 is CAWSRDSAETLYF. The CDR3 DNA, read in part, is TGTGCCTGGAGTCGGGACAGTGCAGAAACGCTGTAT.

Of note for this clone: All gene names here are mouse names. CDR3 DNA, as far as it was read: TGTGCCGCCGGGGGTCAAAACACCTTGTAC. Its protein product is CAAGGQNTLY. The entire CDR3 sequence reads CAAGGQNTLYF. The chain has TRBV4 and TRBJ2-4; unclear D gene. The read comes to an end 1 residue before the CDR3 does, leaving the germline J gene to fill in the end. Deletions cut 11 bases from V and 1 base from J, with 7 bases between. This CDR3 contains 11 residues. Germline lookup yields CDR1 LGHDT and CDR2 YNNKQL (reference sequence).

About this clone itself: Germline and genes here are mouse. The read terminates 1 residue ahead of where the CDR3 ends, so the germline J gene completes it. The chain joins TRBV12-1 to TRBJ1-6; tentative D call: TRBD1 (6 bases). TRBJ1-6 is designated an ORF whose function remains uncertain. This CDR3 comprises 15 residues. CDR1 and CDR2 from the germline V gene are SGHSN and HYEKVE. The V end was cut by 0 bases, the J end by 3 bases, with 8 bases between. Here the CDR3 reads CASSLQGGYNSPLYF. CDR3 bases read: TGTGCCAGCTCTCTCCAAGGGGGCTATAATTCGCCCCTCTAC.

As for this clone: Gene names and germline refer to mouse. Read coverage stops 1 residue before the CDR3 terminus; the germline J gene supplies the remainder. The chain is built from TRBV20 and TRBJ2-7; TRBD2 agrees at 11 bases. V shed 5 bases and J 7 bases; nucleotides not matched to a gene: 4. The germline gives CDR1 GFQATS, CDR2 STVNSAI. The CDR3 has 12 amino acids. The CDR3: CGARTGGLEQYF. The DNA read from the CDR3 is TGTGGTGCTCGGACTGGGGGGTTAGAACAGTAC.

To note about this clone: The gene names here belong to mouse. The sequenced CDR3 bases are TGTGCCAGCAGCTTAAACAGGGGGTCTGGAAATACGCTCTAT. It translates to CASSLNRGSGNTLY. Given in full, the CDR3 is CASSLNRGSGNTLYF. J is TRBJ1-3 and V is TRBV3; TRBD1 aligns across 8 bases. The missing CDR3 end, 1 residue past where the read stops, is filled in from the germline J gene. The CDR3 covers 15 residues. In germline, CDR1 is SNHLY, CDR2 FYNGKV (reference sequence). With V trimmed by 2 bases and J by 1 base, 1 base remained unmatched.

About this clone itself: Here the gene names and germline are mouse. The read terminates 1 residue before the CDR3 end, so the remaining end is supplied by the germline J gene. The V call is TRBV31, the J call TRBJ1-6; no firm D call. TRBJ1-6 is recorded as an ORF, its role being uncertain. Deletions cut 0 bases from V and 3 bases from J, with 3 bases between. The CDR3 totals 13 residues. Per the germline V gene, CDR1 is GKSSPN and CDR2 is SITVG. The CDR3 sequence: CAWSLDYNSPLYF. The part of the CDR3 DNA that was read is TGTGCCTGGAGTCTAGACTATAATTCGCCCCTCTAC.

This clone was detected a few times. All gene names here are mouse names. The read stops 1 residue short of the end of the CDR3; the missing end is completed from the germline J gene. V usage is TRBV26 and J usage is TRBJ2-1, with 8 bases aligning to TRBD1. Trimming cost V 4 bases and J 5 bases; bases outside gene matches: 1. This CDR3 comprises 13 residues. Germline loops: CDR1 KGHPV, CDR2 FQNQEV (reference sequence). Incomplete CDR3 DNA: TGTGCCAGCAGTCCGACAGGGGATGCTGAGCAGTTC. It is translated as CASSPTGDAEQF. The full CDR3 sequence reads CASSPTGDAEQFF.

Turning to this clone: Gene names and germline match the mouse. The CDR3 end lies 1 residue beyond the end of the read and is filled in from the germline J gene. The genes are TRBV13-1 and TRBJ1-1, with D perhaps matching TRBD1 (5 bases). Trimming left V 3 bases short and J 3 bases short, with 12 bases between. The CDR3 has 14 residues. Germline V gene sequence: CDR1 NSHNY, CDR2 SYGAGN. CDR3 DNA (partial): TGTGCCAGCAGTGCCACAGGAGAGGACACAGAAGTCTTC. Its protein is CASSATGEDTEVF. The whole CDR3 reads CASSATGEDTEVFF.

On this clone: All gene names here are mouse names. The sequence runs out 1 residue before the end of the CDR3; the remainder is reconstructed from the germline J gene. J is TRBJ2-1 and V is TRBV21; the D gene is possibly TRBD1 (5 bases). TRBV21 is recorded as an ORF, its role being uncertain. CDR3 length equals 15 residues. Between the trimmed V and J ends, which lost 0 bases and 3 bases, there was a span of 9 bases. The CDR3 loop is CASSQSNRSYAEQFF. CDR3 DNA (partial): TGTGCTAGCAGTCAATCGAACAGGAGCTATGCTGAGCAGTTC.

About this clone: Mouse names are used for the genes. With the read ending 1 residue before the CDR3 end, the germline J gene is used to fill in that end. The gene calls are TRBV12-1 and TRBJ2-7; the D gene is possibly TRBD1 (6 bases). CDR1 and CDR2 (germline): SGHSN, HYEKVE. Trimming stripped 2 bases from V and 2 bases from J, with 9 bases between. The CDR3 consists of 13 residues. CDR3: CASSPGQTYEQYF. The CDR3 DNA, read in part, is TGTGCCAGCTCTCCGGGACAAACCTATGAACAGTAC. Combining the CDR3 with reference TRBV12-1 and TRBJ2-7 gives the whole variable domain DSGVVQSPRHIIKEKGGRSVLTCIPISGHSNVVWYQQTLGKELKFLIQHYEKVERDKGFLPSRFSVQQFDDYHSEMNMSALELEDSAMYFCASSPGQTYEQYFGPGTRLTVL.

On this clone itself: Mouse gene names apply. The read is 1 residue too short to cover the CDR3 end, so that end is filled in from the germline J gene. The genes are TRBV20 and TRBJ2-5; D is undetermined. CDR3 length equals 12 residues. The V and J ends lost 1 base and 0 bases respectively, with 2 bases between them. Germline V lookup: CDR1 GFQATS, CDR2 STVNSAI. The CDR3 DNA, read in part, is TGTGGTGCTAGGGGGAACCAAGACACCCAGTAC. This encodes CGARGNQDTQY. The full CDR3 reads CGARGNQDTQYF.

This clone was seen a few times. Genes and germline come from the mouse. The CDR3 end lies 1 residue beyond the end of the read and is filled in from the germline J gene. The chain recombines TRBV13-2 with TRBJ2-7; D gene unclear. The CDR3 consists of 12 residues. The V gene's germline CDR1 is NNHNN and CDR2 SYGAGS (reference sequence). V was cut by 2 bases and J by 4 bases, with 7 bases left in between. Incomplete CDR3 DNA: TGTGCCAGCGGTGACGGGTCGTATGAACAGTAC. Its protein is CASGDGSYEQY. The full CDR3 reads CASGDGSYEQYF.